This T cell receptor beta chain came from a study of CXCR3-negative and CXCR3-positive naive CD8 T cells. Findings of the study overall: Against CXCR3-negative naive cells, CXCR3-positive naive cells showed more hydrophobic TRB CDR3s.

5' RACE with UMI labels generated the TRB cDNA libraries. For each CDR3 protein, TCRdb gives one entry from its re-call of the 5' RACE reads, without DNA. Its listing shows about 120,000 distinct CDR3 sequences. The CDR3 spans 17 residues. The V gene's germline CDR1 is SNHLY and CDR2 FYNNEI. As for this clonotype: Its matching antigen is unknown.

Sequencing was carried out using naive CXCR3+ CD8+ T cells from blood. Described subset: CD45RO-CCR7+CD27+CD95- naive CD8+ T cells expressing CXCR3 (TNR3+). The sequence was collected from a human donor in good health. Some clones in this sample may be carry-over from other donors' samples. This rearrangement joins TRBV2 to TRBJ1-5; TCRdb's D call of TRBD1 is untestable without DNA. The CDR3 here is CASSSIRGQVGNQPQHF.